This T cell receptor (beta chain) originates from a study of cytomegalovirus exposure and HLA in healthy donors (dated by TCRdb to about 2017). Turning to the overall study: According to an earlier analysis of 587 of the donors, about 179 million T cells yielded roughly 100 million unique TCR beta sequences and around 300 Gb of sequence data. Roughly 290 gigabases of sequencing data and around 85 million unique TCR sequences made up an early release that covered several hundred HLA-typed donors. The genetic ancestry cluster associated with self-reported Caucasian donors included 80% to 90% of the 300 to 450 genotyped donors. The study aimed to test whether cataloging public T cell receptors could reveal signatures of past pathogen exposure. The T cell repertoires of 666 subjects were profiled by immunosequencing and related to cytomegalovirus serostatus. In addition to the first cohort of around 670 subjects, a separate validation cohort of around 110 different subjects was used. To predict cytomegalovirus infection status, the study brought together high-throughput TCR immunosequencing, statistical association of individual TCRs with disease status, and machine learning. A later analysis re-analyzed previously published TCR beta repertoires from about 730 donors and added high-resolution HLA genotyping to study TCR occurrence patterns. Rather than drawing on any new phenotypic data, the later analysis identified candidate immune exposures from TCR beta sequences and the way those sequences occurred across donors. To decide whether each TCR beta V gene segment behaved as functional or pseudogenic, an earlier analysis of approximately 600 of the donors relied on high-throughput TCR beta sequencing. Donor age, sex, ethnicity and CMV serostatus were compiled alongside the repertoire data. A later genetic analysis took genome-wide SNP genotypes for about 65% of the roughly 670 donors and used that subset as a discovery cohort. Every discovery cohort repertoire had been produced on one sequencing platform. HLA typing included class I and class II loci at four-digit resolution. Typing coverage differed by locus: A, B, C, DRB1 and DQB1 were typed in roughly 620-640 donors, DQA1 in around 500, DPA1 in 606, and DPB1 in 472. Because of strong linkage in the cohort, roughly 5 DR-DQ haplotypes were treated as single units for association and clustering. Across 300 to 500 genotyped donors of the cohort, an average of about 220,000 unique TCR beta nucleotide sequences per donor were sequenced, and 15% to 20% of those sequences were non-productive.

V gives up 6 bases and J gives up 5 bases, and the segment between their germline ends measures 13 bases. Looking up the germline V gene yields CDR1 SNHLY and CDR2 FYNNEI. From the cysteine through the phenylalanine, the CDR3 covers 14 amino acids. CDR3 DNA only is kept here, 42 bases in frame from base 1. Broader findings and caveats from the paper: Linkage disequilibrium might explain the correlated functional status among segregating V segments, but an unknown experimental factor could not be ruled out. Around 16 rarely observed V segments, including chromosome 9 orphons, were excluded from the earlier analysis of about 600 of the donors because counts were too low. Most TCR sequences were seen in very few donors, while some public TCRs were found in many individuals. Most CMV-associated TCR beta chains appeared to be HLA-restricted in a later analysis, and the HLA associations seemed to be driven largely by CMV exposure. A total of 150 to 200 TCR beta chains were listed by the study as associated with cytomegalovirus. Because the 87-base-pair reads could not distinguish some IMGT-functional V segments, including TRBV6-2 and TRBV6-3, those segments were excluded. In a later genetic analysis, fewer N-insertions in productive TCRs were reported among donors in an Asian-associated ancestry cluster than the roughly 700-donor mean. A cluster of highly shared sequence variants was judged likely to be a technical artifact of the sequencing pipeline. The cohort was sequenced for TCR beta chains only, and without alpha or paired-chain data the features that could be detected were limited. According to the authors, the approach could potentially be generalized to other disease states and immunological phenotypes. Because HLA typing was missing for some donors at each locus, association tests included only the typed subset. The classifier was reported to diagnose cytomegalovirus status with high specificity and sensitivity in both the original cohort and the validation cohort. Compared with equally common non-associated chains, HLA-associated TCR beta chains in a later analysis were more clonally expanded and had lower generation probabilities. In a later analysis, the rate of TCR association differed among HLA loci, with DRB1 alleles having the most associated TCRs and HLA-C alleles having the fewest. A later analysis reported that several top co-occurrence clusters appeared linked to parvovirus B19, influenza, CMV and Epstein-Barr virus. When HLA alleles, especially DR and DQ, strongly co-occurred, attributing TCR associations to individual alleles was difficult. CMV serostatus was the only immune exposure information available for the cohort. In vitro tests confirmed that a few of the cytomegalovirus-associated TCR beta chains recognize cytomegalovirus antigens. In an earlier analysis of over 550 of the donors, most TCR beta V segments were observed in productive rearrangements about 87% or about 30% of the time, broadly matching IMGT annotations. V-gene and J-gene trimming of TCR beta chains was associated with a missense DCLRE1C variant in a later genetic analysis, and the association was replicated in an independent cohort. A further reported finding was that TCR beta sequences accurately predicted the HLA-A and HLA-B alleles for most subjects in the first cohort. At a false discovery rate of 0.05, a later analysis linked roughly 17,000 TCR beta sequences to specific HLA alleles. Sequencing depth was assumed to be roughly uniform across donors in the presence/absence analyses, though that assumption may not hold.

In total, around 600 healthy bone marrow donors made up the cohort. All cohort members were sampled while nominally healthy, although unrecorded immune exposures were likely present. The donor was CMV seropositive and was included in the group of around 300 seropositive cohort members. A peripheral blood sample was provided by each donor, and peripheral blood mononuclear cells were used for TCR beta sequencing. Genomic DNA extraction from the blood cell samples was performed with the Qiagen DNeasy Blood Extraction Kit. A word on this clone: The antigen this receptor binds is unknown. No base quality values were provided; no much bigger clone lies one nucleotide off.

Libraries were prepared through the immunoSEQ multiplex PCR assay. For the multiplex PCR, a mixture combining 60 forward primers for TCR Vbeta segments and 13 reverse primers for TCR Jbeta segments was used. Amplification of the CDR3 region of rearranged TCR beta genes was performed with a multiplex PCR assay on genomic DNA. Amplified TCR beta libraries were sequenced as 87-base-pair reads on the Illumina HiSeq System. Per the original workflow: A later analysis tallied roughly 80 million unique TCR beta chains across the roughly 610 repertoires, and about 10 million of those chains were shared by two or more donors. Raw reads were error-corrected and collapsed into unique sequences with a nearest-neighbor algorithm that merged closely related sequences to remove PCR and sequencing errors. To assign V, D and J gene segments, CDR3 sequences were aligned to IMGT reference sequences. Each retained sequence needed at least a six-nucleotide match to both a V gene segment and a J gene segment. Rearrangements were classified as productive when the CDR3 lacked stop codons and remained in frame with V and J, and all other rearrangements were classified as non-productive. Following IMGT convention, CDR3 was defined as the stretch from the second conserved V-encoded cysteine to the conserved J-encoded phenylalanine. The earlier analysis of about 590 of the donors excluded sequences that lacked an unambiguous match to a single V gene segment. An earlier analysis of 500 to 700 of the donors classified V segments as functional when productive rearrangements were above 56.7% and as segregating when the standard deviation between donors was above 5%. A statistical classification framework was built to diagnose cytomegalovirus status from the catalog of TCR beta chain sequences. In a later analysis, TCR nucleotide sequences were compared against IMGT/GENE-DB human TR gene sequences so that V and J genes could be assigned. A later analysis assigned CDR3 sequences and most-parsimonious VDJ recombination scenarios with the TCRdist pipeline. In a later analysis, each TCR beta chain was defined by its CDR3 amino acid sequence together with its V-gene family, and reads lacking a unique V-gene family were excluded. In a later analysis, 500 to 700 highly shared, low-generation-probability nucleotide sequences were removed to address suspected cross-contamination and a sequencing artifact. In a later analysis, a clonal expansion index for each public chain was calculated from normalized within-repertoire ranks of inferred template counts. In a later analysis, generation probabilities were computed with a VDJ recombination model fitted to out-of-frame rearrangements, and the resulting probabilities were checked against IGoR. A later analysis scored TCR-TCR, TCR-HLA and TCR-CMV co-occurrence with hypergeometric tests, applying a repertoire-size bias correction to TCR pairs. A later analysis estimated false discovery rates by permuting HLA or CMV assignments 20 times. In a later analysis, co-occurring TCRs were grouped using DBSCAN, and TCRdist sequence similarity was added for clustering within HLA-allele-positive subsets. Repertoires with fewer than 30,000 or more than 120,000 public chains, plus five repertoires with anomalous nucleotide sharing, were excluded from co-occurrence clustering. As stored in TCRdb, this immuneACCESS dataset retains in-frame rearrangements with V and J assigned. A fraction of the clones does not appear; measured against another copy, unresolved V genes explain less than half of the discrepancy, and the remainder lacks a known reason. D and trimming come from the DNA, and the V and J calls and clone size come from that table. The sample table shows more than 75,000 clones, and around 70% are seen once. The top ten clonotypes cover about 8.6% of the sample.

This TCR derives from a man in his forties in good health and CMV-seropositive. Material for sequencing was PBMCs. The chain uses TRBV2 and TRBJ1-4; no D gene is confidently identified. The DNA reads as follows: TGTGCCAGCAGCCCCTCAGTCAGGAATGAAAAACTGTTTTTT. Its protein reads: CASSPSVRNEKLFF.